This is a list of T cell receptor beta chains from one sample in a study of blood T cell repertoires in COVID-19. Assay used: immunoSEQ multiplex PCR; TCRdb lists only in-frame clones, some missing. This table holds approximately 220,000 clones, about 86% found once. The sample consisted of peripheral blood. These receptors were obtained from a man in his 60s who had recovered from COVID-19. The CDR3 runs from the conserved cysteine through the conserved F or W. A D gene is named only where the DNA matches it firmly. Clone size is given for some rows only: seen once, a few or many times, or a class if the clone is expanded.

d_gene,v_gene,j_gene,abundance,CDR3aa,CDR3nt
-,TRBV12-3/TRBV12-4,TRBJ1-2,-,CASSFSDNYGYTF,TGTGCCAGCAGTTTTAGCGATAACTATGGCTACACCTTC
TRBD1,TRBV2,TRBJ1-5,-,CASRYGTGYQPQHF,TGTGCCAGCAGGTACGGGACAGGGTATCAGCCCCAGCATTTT
-,TRBV5-6,TRBJ2-7,-,CASSLGELSDEQYF,TGTGCCAGCAGCTTGGGGGAGCTAAGCGACGAGCAGTACTTC
TRBD2,TRBV10-3,TRBJ2-7,-,CATIDSGSSYEQYF,TGTGCCACCATAGATAGCGGGAGCTCCTACGAGCAGTACTTC
-,TRBV7-2,TRBJ2-5,once,CASSLRGGAQETQYF,TGTGCCAGCAGTTTGAGGGGGGGGGCCCAAGAGACCCAGTACTTC
-,TRBV15,TRBJ1-1,-,CATSRDRVLTEAFF,TGTGCCACCAGCAGAGACAGGGTCCTCACTGAAGCTTTCTTT
TRBD1,TRBV2,TRBJ2-1,-,CASQRVGTGYNEQFF,TGTGCCAGCCAACGCGTCGGGACAGGATACAATGAGCAGTTCTTC
TRBD1,TRBV28,TRBJ2-1,-,CASSTTGTGYNEQFF,TGTGCCAGCAGTACCACCGGGACAGGTTACAATGAGCAGTTCTTC
-,TRBV5-1,TRBJ2-5,-,CASSLLGQVGETQYF,TGCGCCAGCAGCCTCCTGGGGCAAGTAGGAGAGACCCAGTACTTC
-,TRBV6-5,TRBJ1-2,-,CASSYSSREGYGYTF,TGTGCCAGCAGTTACTCGTCCAGGGAGGGCTATGGCTACACCTTC
-,TRBV28,TRBJ1-2,-,CASSVITNYGYTF,TGTGCCAGCAGTGTTATAACTAACTATGGCTACACCTTC